The present entry profiles one T cell receptor (beta chain) with its context. Its antigen is undetermined. Clones were read by immunoSEQ multiplex PCR, and TCRdb kept only the in-frame ones, dropping some. Of over 45,000 clones in the sample, roughly nine tenths were seen once. V shed 1 base and J shed 4 bases, with 12 bases lying between them. The germline CDR1 and CDR2 sequences are LGHNA and YNFKEQ. The CDR3 runs to 15 residues. This record belongs to a study of cytomegalovirus exposure and HLA in healthy donors. The study's findings and limits: Among the CMV-associated chains, three were confirmed in vitro as specific for CMV antigens.

This chain connects TRBV4-2 to TRBJ2-3; D is possibly TRBD2 (7 bases). Sequenced material: PBMCs. The receptor was isolated from a man aged 18 to 30 in good health and CMV-seronegative. In nucleotides, the CDR3 is TGTGCCAGCAGCCAAGGGGAGGGGGAGGCAGATACGCAGTATTTT. Its protein product is CASSQGEGEADTQYF.